Here is one T cell receptor beta chain with its context. The CDR3 loop spans 19 amino acids. The V and J ends lost 4 bases and 1 base, in that order; junction bases with no gene match: 8. The germline V gene has CDR1 MDHEN and CDR2 SYDVKM. Each CDR3 protein is one row after TCRdb ran MiXCR on the RT-PCR reads. The sample comprises a few hundred thousand distinct CDR3 sequences, 11% of which are singletons, and approximately 11% rests with the top ten. The sample is drawn from a study of response to subunit inactivated influenza vaccine. These data were likewise used in another study, on T cells expressing NK-cell markers. That report adds: 5'RACE template switching built TCR beta cDNA with unique molecular identifiers. Serological testing identified most of the eight sequenced donors as HCMV-seropositive and one as seronegative. Roughly six donors showed dominant NKG2C+ clonotypes comprising about 1.0-7.5% of their CD8+ T cells.

The rearrangement links TRBV28 to TRBJ2-3, with 16 bases identical to TRBD2. This specimen consisted of PBMCs from blood, obtained on the day of vaccination. The TCR sequence derives from a man in his forties or fifties who received an inactivated influenza vaccine. CDR3 DNA: TGTGCCAGCAGTTCGTACGGGACTAGCGGGGGGGCGGGCACAGATACGCAGTATTTT. Translated: CASSSYGTSGGAGTDTQYF.